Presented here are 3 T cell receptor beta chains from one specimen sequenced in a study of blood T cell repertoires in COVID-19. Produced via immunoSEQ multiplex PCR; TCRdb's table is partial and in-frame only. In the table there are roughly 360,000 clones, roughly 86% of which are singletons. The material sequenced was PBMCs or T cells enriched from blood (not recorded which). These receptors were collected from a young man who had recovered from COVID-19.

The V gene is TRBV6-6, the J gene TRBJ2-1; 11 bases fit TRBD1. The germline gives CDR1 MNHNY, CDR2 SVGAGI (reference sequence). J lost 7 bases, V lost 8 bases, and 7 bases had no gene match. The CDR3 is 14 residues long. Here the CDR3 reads CASGRTGGYNEQFF. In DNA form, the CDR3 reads TGTGCCAGCGGCCGGACAGGGGGCTATAATGAGCAGTTCTTC.

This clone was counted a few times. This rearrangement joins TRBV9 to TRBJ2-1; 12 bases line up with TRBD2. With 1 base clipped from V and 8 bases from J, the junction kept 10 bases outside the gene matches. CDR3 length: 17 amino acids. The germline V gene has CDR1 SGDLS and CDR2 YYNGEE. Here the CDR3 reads CASSVFSRLAGEDEQFF. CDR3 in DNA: TGTGCCAGCAGCGTATTTAGTCGACTAGCGGGGGAGGATGAGCAGTTCTTC.

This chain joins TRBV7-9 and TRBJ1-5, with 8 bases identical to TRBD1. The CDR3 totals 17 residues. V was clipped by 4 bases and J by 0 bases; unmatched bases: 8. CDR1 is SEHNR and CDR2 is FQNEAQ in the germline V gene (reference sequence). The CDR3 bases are TGTGCCAGCAGCTCCGGACAGGGACGGGATAGCAATCAGCCCCAGCATTTT. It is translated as CASSSGQGRDSNQPQHF.